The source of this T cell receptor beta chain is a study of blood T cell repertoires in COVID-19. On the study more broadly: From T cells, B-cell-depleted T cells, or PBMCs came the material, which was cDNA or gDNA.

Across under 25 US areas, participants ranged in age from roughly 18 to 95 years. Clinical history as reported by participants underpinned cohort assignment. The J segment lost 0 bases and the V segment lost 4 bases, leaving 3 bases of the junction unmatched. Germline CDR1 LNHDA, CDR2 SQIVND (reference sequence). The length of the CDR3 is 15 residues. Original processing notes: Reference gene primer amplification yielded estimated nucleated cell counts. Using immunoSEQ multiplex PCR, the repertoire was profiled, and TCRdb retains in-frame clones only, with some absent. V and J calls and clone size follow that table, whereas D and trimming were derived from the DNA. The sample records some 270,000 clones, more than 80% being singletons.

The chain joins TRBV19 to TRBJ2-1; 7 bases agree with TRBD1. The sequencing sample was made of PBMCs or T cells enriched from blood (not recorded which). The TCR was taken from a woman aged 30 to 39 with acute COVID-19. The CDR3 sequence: CASSKTGSSYNEQFF. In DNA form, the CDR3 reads TGTGCCAGTAGTAAGACAGGGAGCTCCTACAATGAGCAGTTCTTC.